These 3 T cell receptor beta chains were all obtained from the same sample, sequenced in a study of blood T cell repertoires in COVID-19. Generated by immunoSEQ multiplex PCR, the TCRdb table keeps only in-frame clones and is missing some. Among around 250,000 clones listed, about nine tenths were seen once. What was sequenced was PBMCs or T cells enriched from blood (not recorded which). These receptors came from a human donor in a cohort exposed to, infected with or recovered from COVID-19 (not recorded which). The donor label of this sample is uncertain.

The rearrangement joins TRBV5-1 to TRBJ2-7; D perhaps matches TRBD2 (6 bases). This CDR3 contains 14 residues. CDR1 and CDR2 (germline): SGHRS, YFSETQ. The V and J ends lost 0 bases and 4 bases respectively, with 11 bases between them. The CDR3 DNA reads TGCGCCAGCAGCTTGGACGGGAGAGGGTACGAGCAGTACTTC. Protein: CASSLDGRGYEQYF. Based on the CDR3 plus reference TRBV5-1 and TRBJ2-7, the full variable domain is KAGVTQTPRYLIKTRGQQVTLSCSPISGHRSVSWYQQTPGQGLQFLFEYFSETQRNKGNFPGRFSGRQFSNSRSEMNVSTLELGDSALYLCASSLDGRGYEQYFGPGTRLTVT.

V gene TRBV5-1 combines with J gene TRBJ2-1; D may be TRBD2 (6 bases). Germline CDR1 and CDR2: SGHRS and YFSETQ. The CDR3 spans 15 residues. The V end was cut by 5 bases, the J end by 1 base, with 13 bases between. This CDR3 is CASRVTGVSYNEQFF. As DNA, the CDR3 is TGCGCCAGCAGGGTTACGGGGGTTTCCTACAATGAGCAGTTCTTC. The whole variable domain, remainder taken from reference TRBV5-1 and TRBJ2-1, is KAGVTQTPRYLIKTRGQQVTLSCSPISGHRSVSWYQQTPGQGLQFLFEYFSETQRNKGNFPGRFSGRQFSNSRSEMNVSTLELGDSALYLCASRVTGVSYNEQFFGPGTRLTVL.

This rearrangement joins TRBV11-2 to TRBJ2-7; no firm D call. Trimming took 0 bases from V and 7 from J, leaving 10 bases between them. CDR3 length: 13 residues. The germline CDR1 and CDR2 sequences are SGHAT and FQNNGV. For the CDR3, the DNA is TGTGCCAGCAGCTTAGAATCCGAGTGGGAGCAGTACTTC. Protein product: CASSLESEWEQYF.